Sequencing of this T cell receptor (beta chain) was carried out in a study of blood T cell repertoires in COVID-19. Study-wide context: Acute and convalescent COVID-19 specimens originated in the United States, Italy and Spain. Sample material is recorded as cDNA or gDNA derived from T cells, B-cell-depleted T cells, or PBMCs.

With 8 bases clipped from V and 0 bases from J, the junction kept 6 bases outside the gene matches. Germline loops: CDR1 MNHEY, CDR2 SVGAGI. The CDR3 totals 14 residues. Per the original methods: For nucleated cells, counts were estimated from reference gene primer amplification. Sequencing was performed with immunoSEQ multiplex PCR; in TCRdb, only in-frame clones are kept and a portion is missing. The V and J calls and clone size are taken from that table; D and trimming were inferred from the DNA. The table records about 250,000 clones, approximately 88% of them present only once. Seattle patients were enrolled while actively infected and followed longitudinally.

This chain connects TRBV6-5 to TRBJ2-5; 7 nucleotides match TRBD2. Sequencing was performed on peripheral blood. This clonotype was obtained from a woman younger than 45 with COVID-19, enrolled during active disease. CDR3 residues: CASRLAEDQETQYF. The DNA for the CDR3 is TGTGCCAGCCGTCTAGCGGAGGACCAAGAGACCCAGTACTTC.